The rows below give T cell receptor beta chains drawn from one sample of a study of blood T cell repertoires in COVID-19. The data were produced by immunoSEQ multiplex PCR, yet TCRdb's version contains in-frame clones alone and is incomplete. This sample has 150,000 to 200,000 clones, with 60% to 80% found just once. Sequenced sample: peripheral blood. These receptors all come from a man in his 60s with active or convalescent COVID-19. CDR3s include the opening cysteine and the closing phenylalanine or tryptophan. Fields, in order: J gene, D gene, clone size, CDR3 length, V gene, CDR3 protein, CDR3 DNA. A D gene is named only where the DNA matches it firmly. Clone size is stated in some rows and not others, as once, few, many or a class when expanded.

TRBJ2-1 | TRBD1 | NA | 15 | TRBV11-3 | CASSPRTGEYNEQFF | TGTGCCAGCAGCCCCCGGACAGGGGAATACAATGAGCAGTTCTTC
TRBJ1-5 | TRBD1 | NA | 16 | TRBV4-1 | CASSQEWGQGLQPQHF | TGCGCCAGCAGCCAAGAATGGGGACAGGGGCTCCAGCCCCAGCATTTT
TRBJ2-3 | TRBD2 | NA | 14 | TRBV25-1 | CASSLTSGRSTQYF | TGTGCCAGCAGTCTCACTAGCGGGAGATCTACGCAGTATTTT
TRBJ2-1 | TRBD2 | NA | 16 | TRBV5-6 | CASSTWTSGRYNEQFF | TGTGCCAGCAGCACCTGGACTAGCGGGAGGTACAATGAGCAGTTCTTC
TRBJ2-3 | TRBD2 | once | 15 | TRBV18 | CASSGLAGSTDTQYF | TGTGCCAGCTCAGGACTAGCGGGGAGCACAGATACGCAGTATTTT
TRBJ2-3 | NA | NA | 13 | TRBV5-1 | CASSFSAADTQYF | TGCGCCAGCAGCTTCTCGGCGGCAGATACGCAGTATTTT
TRBJ1-5 | NA | NA | 15 | TRBV5-8 | CASSHRVTGNQPQHF | TGTGCCAGCAGCCACAGGGTAACCGGGAATCAGCCCCAGCATTTT
TRBJ2-2 | TRBD1 | NA | 18 | TRBV28 | CASSSRKTGGVHAGELFF | TGTGCCAGCAGTTCCCGAAAGACAGGGGGCGTTCACGCCGGGGAGCTGTTTTTT
TRBJ2-1 | NA | NA | 16 | TRBV5-1 | CASSLAFSGSYNEQFF | TGCGCCAGCAGCTTGGCTTTCTCGGGCTCCTACAATGAGCAGTTCTTC
TRBJ2-7 | TRBD1 | few | 15 | TRBV7-8 | CASSFTDRGTYEQYF | TGTGCCAGCAGCTTCACGGACAGGGGAACCTACGAGCAGTACTTC
TRBJ2-7 | NA | once | 14 | TRBV5-6 | CASTRDRRGSEQYF | TGTGCCAGCACCCGTGACAGGAGAGGTTCCGAGCAGTACTTC
TRBJ2-7 | NA | NA | 17 | TRBV27 | CASSFHPAGQGSYEQYF | TGTGCCAGCAGTTTCCACCCAGCGGGACAAGGAAGCTACGAGCAGTACTTC
TRBJ2-3 | TRBD1 | NA | 15 | TRBV5-1 | CASVRGGSSTDTQYF | TGCGCCAGCGTAAGAGGGGGCTCTAGCACAGATACGCAGTATTTT
TRBJ2-3 | NA | NA | 12 | TRBV6-5 | CASRPQGTTQYF | TGTGCCAGCAGGCCTCAGGGGACGACGCAGTATTTT
TRBJ2-5 | TRBD1 | NA | 14 | TRBV5-4 | CASSLVGQPETQYF | TGTGCCAGCAGCCTCGTGGGACAGCCAGAGACCCAGTACTTC
TRBJ1-3 | TRBD1 | NA | 17 | TRBV28 | CASRGQGAGSRRNTIYF | TGTGCCAGCAGGGGACAGGGGGCGGGGTCAAGGAGAAACACCATATATTTT
TRBJ1-4 | NA | NA | 13 | TRBV5-1 | CASSRGGNEKLFF | TGCGCCAGCAGTCGCGGGGGGAATGAAAAACTGTTTTTT
TRBJ2-1 | NA | NA | 10 | TRBV20-1 | CSAQANEQFF | TGCAGTGCTCAGGCCAATGAGCAGTTCTTC
TRBJ1-1 | TRBD1 | few | 14 | TRBV28 | CASSLTGANTEAFF | TGTGCCAGCAGTTTGACAGGGGCGAACACTGAAGCTTTCTTT
TRBJ2-5 | NA | NA | 16 | TRBV21-1 | CASSKELKNFQETQYF | TGTGCCAGCAGCAAAGAACTAAAGAACTTCCAAGAGACCCAGTACTTC
TRBJ2-3 | TRBD2 | NA | 16 | TRBV7-8 | CASSVLAGGPSDTQYF | TGTGCCAGCAGCGTTCTAGCGGGAGGGCCGTCAGATACGCAGTATTTT
TRBJ1-2 | NA | NA | 15 | TRBV18 | CASSPPVETNYGYTF | TGTGCCAGCTCACCACCAGTTGAGACTAACTATGGCTACACCTTC
TRBJ2-7 | NA | few | 15 | TRBV5-3 | CARSSRSLFSYEQYF | TGTGCCAGAAGCTCACGCAGTCTTTTCTCCTACGAGCAGTACTTC
TRBJ2-4 | TRBD1 | NA | 15 | TRBV6-6 | CASSPSGQVKNIQYF | TGTGCCAGCAGCCCCTCGGGACAGGTCAAAAACATTCAGTACTTC
TRBJ2-5 | TRBD1 | NA | 13 | TRBV6-6 | CAARQGAKETQYF | TGTGCAGCCCGACAGGGGGCTAAAGAGACCCAGTACTTC
TRBJ2-7 | TRBD2 | NA | 9 | TRBV7-9 | CAGGDEQYF | TGTGCGGGGGGGGACGAGCAGTACTTC
TRBJ2-7 | TRBD1 | NA | 17 | TRBV3-1/TRBV3-2 | CASSFGTGAFSPYEQYF | TGTGCCAGCAGCTTCGGGACAGGGGCCTTCTCTCCCTACGAGCAGTACTTC
TRBJ1-2 | NA | NA | 13 | TRBV28 | CASSFNSWDGYTF | TGTGCCAGCAGTTTTAACAGCTGGGATGGCTACACCTTC
TRBJ2-2 | NA | NA | 13 | TRBV9 | CASSSSPSGELFF | TGTGCCAGCAGCTCGAGCCCGTCCGGGGAGCTGTTTTTT
TRBJ2-7 | TRBD2 | NA | 15 | TRBV29-1 | CSVLGTSGNPYEQYF | TGCAGCGTTCTAGGGACTAGCGGGAACCCCTACGAGCAGTACTTC
TRBJ2-7 | NA | NA | 16 | TRBV19 | CASSIGTEGDSYEQYF | TGTGCCAGTAGTATCGGCACCGAGGGGGACTCCTACGAGCAGTACTTC
TRBJ2-4 | NA | NA | 12 | TRBV6-1 | CASSEARDGRYF | TGTGCCAGCAGTGAAGCGAGGGATGGGCGGTACTTC
TRBJ2-7 | TRBD2 | many | 14 | TRBV7-9 | CASSDSSGGREQYF | TGTGCCAGCAGCGACTCTAGCGGGGGCCGGGAGCAGTACTTC
TRBJ1-6 | TRBD1 | once | 18 | TRBV5-1 | CASSSGPSQGARNSPLHF | TGCGCCAGCAGCTCGGGCCCATCACAGGGGGCTCGTAATTCACCCCTCCACTTT
TRBJ1-5 | NA | NA | 14 | TRBV18 | CASSPLASDQPQHF | TGTGCCAGCTCACCACTTGCGAGTGATCAGCCCCAGCATTTT
TRBJ1-1 | NA | NA | 14 | TRBV6-2/TRBV6-3 | CASSYPGAGEVAFF | TGTGCCAGCAGTTACCCAGGCGCGGGAGAGGTAGCTTTCTTT
TRBJ1-1 | TRBD1 | NA | 14 | TRBV28 | CASSIGQGETEAFF | TGTGCCAGCAGCATAGGACAGGGGGAAACTGAAGCTTTCTTT
TRBJ2-7 | NA | NA | 16 | TRBV28 | CASSPTRGSGTYEQYF | TGTGCCAGCAGTCCCACCAGGGGATCAGGGACCTACGAGCAGTACTTC
TRBJ1-5 | NA | once | 14 | TRBV19 | CASSGGGSNQPQHF | TGTGCCAGTAGTGGGGGCGGTAGCAATCAGCCCCAGCATTTT
TRBJ2-7 | NA | NA | 17 | TRBV27 | CASSAQRAGIPSYEQYF | TGTGCCAGCAGTGCCCAAAGGGCGGGTATACCCTCCTACGAGCAGTACTTC
TRBJ1-3 | NA | NA | 13 | TRBV9 | CASSLGLGNTIYF | TGTGCCAGCAGCCTAGGTCTGGGAAACACCATATATTTT
TRBJ2-7 | NA | NA | 14 | TRBV9 | CASSPRQVSSEQYF | TGTGCCAGCAGCCCCCGACAGGTTTCCTCCGAGCAGTACTTC
TRBJ2-2 | NA | NA | 16 | TRBV14 | CASSSTMGGNTGELFF | TGTGCCAGCAGCTCTACTATGGGAGGGAACACCGGGGAGCTGTTTTTT
TRBJ2-3 | NA | NA | 13 | TRBV10-3 | CAISVGGTDTQYF | TGTGCCATCAGTGTCGGGGGCACAGATACGCAGTATTTT
TRBJ2-2 | NA | once | 16 | TRBV2 | CASSWGGGSSPGELFF | TGTGCCAGCAGCTGGGGGGGCGGGAGTTCCCCCGGGGAGCTGTTTTTT
TRBJ1-2 | NA | few | 13 | TRBV30 | CAWSSGQYYGYTF | TGTGCCTGGAGTTCCGGACAGTACTATGGCTACACCTTC
TRBJ1-4 | NA | once | 16 | TRBV6-2/TRBV6-3 | CASSPLRRTNSEKLFF | TGTGCCAGCAGCCCACTTCGGCGGACTAATAGTGAAAAACTGTTTTTT
TRBJ1-1 | NA | NA | 15 | TRBV18 | CASSPPEDSSSEAFF | TGTGCCAGCTCACCACCCGAGGACAGTTCATCTGAAGCTTTCTTT